What follows are 17 T cell receptor beta chains derived from one specimen sequenced in a study of blood T cell repertoires in COVID-19. Sequenced by immunoSEQ multiplex PCR; TCRdb stores in-frame clones only, minus some. Of around 250,000 clones in the sample, roughly 85% were seen once. Material for sequencing was PBMCs or T cells enriched from blood (not recorded which). The receptors stem from a woman in her 50s who had recovered from COVID-19.

V usage is TRBV27 and J usage is TRBJ2-1; 7 bases agree with TRBD1. Germline trimming cut 6 bases from V and 0 bases from J; bases unmatched to any gene: 5. CDR3 length: 15 amino acids. CDR1 MNHEY and CDR2 SMNVEV come from the germline V gene (reference sequence). CDR3 DNA sequence: TGTGCCAGCAGGATGACAGGGTACTCCTACAATGAGCAGTTCTTC. The encoded protein is CASRMTGYSYNEQFF.

J is TRBJ1-3 and V is TRBV28; TRBD1 matches 8 bases. This CDR3 has 17 residues. The J segment lost 4 bases and the V segment lost 8 bases, leaving 16 bases of the junction unmatched. The germline V gene encodes CDR1 MDHEN and CDR2 SYDVKM. The CDR3 spells CASGAMSGGAEGNTIYF. The DNA for the CDR3 is TGTGCCAGCGGGGCCATGTCAGGGGGCGCTGAAGGAAACACCATATATTTT.

The rearrangement uses TRBV7-8 and TRBJ2-1, with 7 bases fitting TRBD1. This CDR3 is built from 12 residues. V dropped 6 bases and J dropped 9; count of bases not matched to a gene: 5. In germline, CDR1 is SGHVS, CDR2 FQNEAQ. The CDR3 sequence is CASRVTGFEQFF. The CDR3 DNA reads TGTGCCAGCAGAGTGACAGGGTTTGAGCAGTTCTTC.

The V call is TRBV4-1, the J call TRBJ1-1, with D perhaps TRBD1 (5 bases). This CDR3 spans 15 amino acids. Germline V gene sequence: CDR1 MGHRA, CDR2 YSYEKL. Trimming stripped 0 bases from V and 2 bases from J, with 10 bases between. The CDR3 loop is CASSQDRGANTEAFF. The DNA for the CDR3 is TGCGCCAGCAGCCAAGATCGTGGGGCCAACACTGAAGCTTTCTTT.

The rearrangement links TRBV20-1 to TRBJ2-3; D not certain. This CDR3 spans 12 amino acids. Trimming cost V 3 bases and J 11 bases, with 15 bases left between them. The V gene's germline CDR1 is DFQATT and CDR2 SNEGSKA (reference sequence). The CDR3 region has the DNA TGCAGTGCTAGTGCTAGGTCCCGTGAGCAGTATTTT. It specifies CSASARSREQYF.

In nucleotides, the CDR3 is TGTGCCAGCCGACAGGGGAACATGAACACTGAAGCTTTCTTT. The encoded protein is CASRQGNMNTEAFF. The rearrangement links TRBV19 to TRBJ1-1, with 8 bases that match TRBD1. CDR1 and CDR2 (germline): LNHDA, SQIVND (reference sequence). CDR3 size: 14 residues. Trimming at V came to 9 bases and at J to 0 bases, leaving 6 bases not matched to a gene.

In regard to this clone: The sample holds other DNA sequences that translate to the same CDR3. The rearrangement uses TRBV19 and TRBJ2-3, with TRBD1 as a possible D gene (6 bases). The CDR3 runs to 12 residues. Germline loops: CDR1 LNHDA, CDR2 SQIVND (reference sequence). The V and J ends lost 4 bases and 4 bases respectively, with 6 bases between them. The CDR3 DNA sequence: TGTGCCAGTAGTAACAGGGCAGATACGCAGTATTTT. Amino acid sequence: CASSNRADTQYF. Based on the CDR3 plus reference TRBV19 and TRBJ2-3, the full variable domain is DGGITQSPKYLFRKEGQNVTLSCEQNLNHDAMYWYRQDPGQGLRLIYYSQIVNDFQKGDIAEGYSVSREKKESFPLTVTSAQKNPTAFYLCASSNRADTQYFGPGTRLTVL.

V and J are TRBV24-1 and TRBJ2-1; 9 bases map to TRBD2. The CDR3 has 15 amino acids. Germline V gene data show CDR1 as KGHDR and CDR2 as SFDVKD. Unmatched junction bases numbered 9, after V lost 5 bases and J lost 8 bases. DNA of the CDR3: TGTGCCACCAGTGCGATTAGCGGGAGTTTCGATGAGCAGTTCTTC. It yields the protein CATSAISGSFDEQFF.

The chain is built from TRBV5-1 and TRBJ2-2; D not certain. The germline V and J ends were trimmed by 2 bases and 1 base, with 6 bases remaining between them. Germline V lookup: CDR1 SGHRS, CDR2 YFSETQ. The CDR3 runs to 14 residues. The CDR3 loop reads CASSFSWNTGELFF. In nucleotides, the CDR3 is TGCGCCAGCAGCTTCAGTTGGAACACCGGGGAGCTGTTTTTT. Using reference TRBV5-1 and TRBJ2-2 for the parts outside the CDR3, the full variable domain is KAGVTQTPRYLIKTRGQQVTLSCSPISGHRSVSWYQQTPGQGLQFLFEYFSETQRNKGNFPGRFSGRQFSNSRSEMNVSTLELGDSALYLCASSFSWNTGELFFGEGSRLTVL.

This sequence joins TRBV27 and TRBJ2-3, with D unclear. Germline V gene data show CDR1 as MNHEY and CDR2 as SMNVEV (reference sequence). This CDR3 spans 15 amino acids. The V end was cut by 0 bases, the J end by 4 bases, with 11 bases between. CDR3 DNA: TGTGCCAGCAGTTTATCCCCAGTTAACCCAGATACGCAGTATTTT. Residues: CASSLSPVNPDTQYF.

The V gene is TRBV5-4, the J gene TRBJ2-1; possible D gene TRBD1, 6 bases. The V end was cut by 7 bases, the J end by 3 bases, with 14 bases between. The CDR3 spans 14 residues. Germline CDR1 reads SGHNT; CDR2 reads YYREEE (reference sequence). In DNA, the CDR3 is TGTGCCAGCGAAGGAACAGGGAGCTACAATGAGCAGTTCTTC. This gives the protein CASEGTGSYNEQFF.

This clone was observed once. The V gene is TRBV2, the J gene TRBJ2-1; 9 bases are a match to TRBD2. The CDR3 covers 19 residues. The V and J ends lost 3 bases and 3 bases, in that order; junction bases with no gene match: 15. Germline V gives CDR1 SNHLY, CDR2 FYNNEI. CDR3 sequence: CASSDPKKATSGNYNEQFF. The CDR3 nucleotides read TGTGCCAGCAGTGACCCGAAAAAAGCGACTAGCGGCAACTACAATGAGCAGTTCTTC.

Concerning this clone: Other DNA variants within this sample encode the same CDR3. V gene TRBV3-1 (or the pseudogene TRBV3-2) combines with J gene TRBJ1-5; tentatively, D is TRBD1 (5 bases). The CDR3 loop spans 14 amino acids. V lost 1 base, J lost 3 bases, and 7 bases lay in between. Per germline, CDR1 LGHDT and CDR2 YNNKEL (reference sequence). The CDR3 is CASSQAGLNQPQHF. In DNA, the CDR3 is TGTGCCAGCAGCCAAGCGGGACTCAATCAGCCCCAGCATTTT.

V and J are TRBV7-2 and TRBJ2-7; possibly TRBD1 for D (5 bases). Trimming pared 0 bases from V and 0 bases from J, leaving 12 bases between. CDR3 size: 16 residues. CDR1 SGHTA and CDR2 FQGNSA come from the germline V gene. DNA for the CDR3: TGTGCCAGCAGCTTAGCCATTGGTAGGGGCTCCTACGAGCAGTACTTC. Translated, it gives CASSLAIGRGSYEQYF.

V is TRBV5-1 and J is TRBJ2-1, with TRBD1 matching over 8 bases. The CDR3 spans 14 residues. V shed 6 bases, J shed 5 bases, and the junction held 7 bases outside the gene matches. The germline V gene has CDR1 SGHRS and CDR2 YFSETQ. The CDR3 here is CASIDRGYNNEQFF. The CDR3 nucleotides read TGCGCCAGCATCGACAGGGGCTATAACAATGAGCAGTTCTTC.

This clone has only a few counts. This rearrangement joins TRBV5-1 to TRBJ1-5; D perhaps matches TRBD1 (5 bases). The CDR3 spans 14 residues. From germline, CDR1 is SGHRS and CDR2 YFSETQ. V was trimmed by 4 bases and J by 9 bases, leaving 17 bases between them. CDR3 residues: CASSPGRGGGPQHF. The CDR3 DNA reads as TGCGCCAGCAGCCCGGGGCGCGGGGGTGGGCCCCAGCATTTT.

This clone showed up just a few times. The chain joins TRBV19 to TRBJ2-7, with TRBD1 matching over 9 bases. The germline V gene encodes CDR1 LNHDA and CDR2 SQIVND (reference sequence). The ends lost 9 bases at V and 4 bases at J; junction bases unmatched: 7. There are 13 residues in the CDR3. CDR3 coding DNA: TGTGCCAGCCGCGGACAGGGGTCTTACGAGCAGTACTTC. Its protein is CASRGQGSYEQYF. Using reference TRBV19 and TRBJ2-7 for the parts outside the CDR3, the full variable domain is DGGITQSPKYLFRKEGQNVTLSCEQNLNHDAMYWYRQDPGQGLRLIYYSQIVNDFQKGDIAEGYSVSREKKESFPLTVTSAQKNPTAFYLCASRGQGSYEQYFGPGTRLTVT.